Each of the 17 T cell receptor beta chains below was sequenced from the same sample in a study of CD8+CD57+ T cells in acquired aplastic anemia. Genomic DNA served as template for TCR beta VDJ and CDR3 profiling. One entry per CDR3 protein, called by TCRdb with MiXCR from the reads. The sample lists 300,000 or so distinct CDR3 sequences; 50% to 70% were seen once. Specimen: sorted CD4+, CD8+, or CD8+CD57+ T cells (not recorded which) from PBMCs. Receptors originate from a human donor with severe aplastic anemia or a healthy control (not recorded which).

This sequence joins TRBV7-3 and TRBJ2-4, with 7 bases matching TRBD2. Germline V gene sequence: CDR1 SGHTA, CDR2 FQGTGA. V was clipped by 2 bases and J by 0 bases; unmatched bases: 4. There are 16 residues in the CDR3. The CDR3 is CASSLGGGKAKNIQYF. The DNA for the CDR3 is TGTGCCAGCAGCTTAGGGGGGGGGAAAGCCAAAAACATTCAGTACTTC.

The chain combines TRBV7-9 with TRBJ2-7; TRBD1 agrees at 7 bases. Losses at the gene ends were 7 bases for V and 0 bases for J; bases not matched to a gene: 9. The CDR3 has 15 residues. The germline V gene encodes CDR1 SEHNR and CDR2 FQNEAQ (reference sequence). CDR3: CASTLLTGFSYEQYF. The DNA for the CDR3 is TGTGCCAGCACCCTACTGACAGGGTTCTCCTACGAGCAGTACTTC.

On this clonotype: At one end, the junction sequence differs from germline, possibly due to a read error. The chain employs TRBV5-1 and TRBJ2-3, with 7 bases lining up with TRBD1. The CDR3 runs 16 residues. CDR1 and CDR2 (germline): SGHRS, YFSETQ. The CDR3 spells CASSLATGAGTGTQYF. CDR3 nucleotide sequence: TGCGCCAGCAGCTTAGCCACAGGGGCGGGCACAGGTACGCAGTATTTT.

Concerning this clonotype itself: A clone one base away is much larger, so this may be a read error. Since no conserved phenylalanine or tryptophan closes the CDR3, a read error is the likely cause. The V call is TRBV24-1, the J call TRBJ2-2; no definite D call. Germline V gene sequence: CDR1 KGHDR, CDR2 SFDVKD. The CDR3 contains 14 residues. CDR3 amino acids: CVTSDPAGTGELFS. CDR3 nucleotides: TGTGTCACCAGTGACCCAGCTGGAACCGGGGAGCTGTTTTCT.

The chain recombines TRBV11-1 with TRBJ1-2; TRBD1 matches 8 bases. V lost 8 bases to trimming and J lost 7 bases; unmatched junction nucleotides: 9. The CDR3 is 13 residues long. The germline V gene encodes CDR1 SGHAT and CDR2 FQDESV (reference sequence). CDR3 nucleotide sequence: TGTGCCAGCGCCCCGGACAGGGCTGGTGGCTACACCTTC. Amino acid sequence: CASAPDRAGGYTF. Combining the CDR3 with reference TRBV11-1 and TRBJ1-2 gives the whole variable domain EAEVAQSPRYKITEKSQAVAFWCDPISGHATLYWYRQILGQGPELLVQFQDESVVDDSQLPKDRFSAERLKGVDSTLKIQPAELGDSAMYLCASAPDRAGGYTFGSGTRLTVV.

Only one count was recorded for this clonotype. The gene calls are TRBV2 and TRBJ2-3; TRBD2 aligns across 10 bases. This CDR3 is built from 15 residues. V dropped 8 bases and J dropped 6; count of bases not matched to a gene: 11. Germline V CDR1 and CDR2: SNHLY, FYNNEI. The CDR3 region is CASPAPTSGEDTQYF. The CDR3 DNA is TGTGCCAGCCCCGCCCCAACTAGCGGGGAGGATACGCAGTATTTT.

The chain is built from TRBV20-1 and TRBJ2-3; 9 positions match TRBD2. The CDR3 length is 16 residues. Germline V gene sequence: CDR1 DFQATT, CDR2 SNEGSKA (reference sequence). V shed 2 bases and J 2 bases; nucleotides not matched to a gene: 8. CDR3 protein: CSARRLAGTITDTQYF. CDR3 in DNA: TGCAGTGCTAGACGTCTAGCGGGGACTATCACAGATACGCAGTATTTT.

CDR3 protein: CASAHGGGGSSGANVLTF. The CDR3 nucleotides are TGTGCCAGCGCTCACGGCGGGGGAGGAAGCTCTGGGGCCAACGTCCTGACTTTC. The chain joins TRBV28 to TRBJ2-6; TRBD2 matches 7 bases. CDR3 length: 18 amino acids. The trim removed 8 bases at V and 0 bases at J, leaving 13 bases unmatched. Germline V gene lookup returns CDR1 MDHEN and CDR2 SYDVKM.

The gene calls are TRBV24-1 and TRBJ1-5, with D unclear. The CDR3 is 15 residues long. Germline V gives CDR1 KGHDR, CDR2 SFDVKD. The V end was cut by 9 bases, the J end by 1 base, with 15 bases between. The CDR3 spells CATGPVAQSNQPQHF. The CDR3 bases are TGTGCCACCGGGCCGGTCGCTCAAAGCAATCAGCCCCAGCATTTT.

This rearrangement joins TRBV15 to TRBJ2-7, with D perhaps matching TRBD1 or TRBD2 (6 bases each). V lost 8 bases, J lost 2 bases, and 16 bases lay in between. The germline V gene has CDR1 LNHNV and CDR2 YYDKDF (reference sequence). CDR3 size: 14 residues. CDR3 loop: CATQGGGDTYEQYF. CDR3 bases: TGTGCCACCCAGGGTGGCGGGGACACCTACGAGCAGTACTTC.

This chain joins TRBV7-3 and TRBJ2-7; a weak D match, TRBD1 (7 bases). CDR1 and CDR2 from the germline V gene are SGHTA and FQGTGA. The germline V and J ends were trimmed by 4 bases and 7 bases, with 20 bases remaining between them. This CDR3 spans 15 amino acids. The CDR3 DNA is TGTGCCAGCAGCTACCAGGGGGGACAGCGCGAAGAGCAGTACTTC. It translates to CASSYQGGQREEQYF.

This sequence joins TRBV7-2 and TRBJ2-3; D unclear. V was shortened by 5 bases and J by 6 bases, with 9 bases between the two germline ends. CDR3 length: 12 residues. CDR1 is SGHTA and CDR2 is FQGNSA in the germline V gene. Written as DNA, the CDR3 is TGTGCCAGCAGCCGTTTTGGGGATACGCAGTATTTT. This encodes CASSRFGDTQYF.

In DNA form, the CDR3 reads TGTGCCACCCAACCCGCGGGGGCTAGCACAGATACGCAGTATTTT. Protein sequence: CATQPAGASTDTQYF. The chain carries TRBV9 and TRBJ2-3, with D tentatively TRBD2 (7 bases). CDR1 is SGDLS, CDR2 YYNGEE, per germline. CDR3 length: 15 amino acids. V lost 9 bases, J lost 0 bases, and 17 bases lay in between.

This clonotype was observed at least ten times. The CDR3 sequence: CATSDAGTGYNQPQHF. CDR3 in DNA: TGTGCCACCAGTGACGCCGGGACAGGTTATAATCAGCCCCAGCATTTT. This chain joins TRBV24-1 and TRBJ1-5, with 8 bases matching TRBD1. V shed 4 bases and J 4 bases; nucleotides not matched to a gene: 8. The CDR3 spans 16 residues. The germline V gene encodes CDR1 KGHDR and CDR2 SFDVKD.

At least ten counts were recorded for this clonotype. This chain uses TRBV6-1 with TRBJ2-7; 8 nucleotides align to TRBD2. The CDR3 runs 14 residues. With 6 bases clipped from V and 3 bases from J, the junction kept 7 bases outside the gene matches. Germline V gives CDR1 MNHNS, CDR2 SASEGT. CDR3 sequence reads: CASSPGLVVYEQYF. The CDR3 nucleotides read TGTGCCAGCAGCCCGGGACTAGTTGTCTACGAGCAGTACTTC.

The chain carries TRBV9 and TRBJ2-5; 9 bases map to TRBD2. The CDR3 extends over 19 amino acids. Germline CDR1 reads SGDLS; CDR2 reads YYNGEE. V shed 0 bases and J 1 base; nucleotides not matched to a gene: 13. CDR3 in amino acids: CASSVGVETSGKFQETQYF. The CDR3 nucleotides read TGTGCCAGCAGCGTAGGGGTTGAGACTAGCGGAAAATTCCAAGAGACCCAGTACTTC.

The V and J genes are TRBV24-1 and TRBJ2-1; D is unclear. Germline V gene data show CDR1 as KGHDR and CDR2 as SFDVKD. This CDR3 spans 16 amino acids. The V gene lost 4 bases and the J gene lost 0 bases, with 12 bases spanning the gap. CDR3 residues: CATSDLSPSSYNEQFF. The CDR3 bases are TGTGCCACCAGTGACCTTAGTCCGAGCTCCTACAATGAGCAGTTCTTC.